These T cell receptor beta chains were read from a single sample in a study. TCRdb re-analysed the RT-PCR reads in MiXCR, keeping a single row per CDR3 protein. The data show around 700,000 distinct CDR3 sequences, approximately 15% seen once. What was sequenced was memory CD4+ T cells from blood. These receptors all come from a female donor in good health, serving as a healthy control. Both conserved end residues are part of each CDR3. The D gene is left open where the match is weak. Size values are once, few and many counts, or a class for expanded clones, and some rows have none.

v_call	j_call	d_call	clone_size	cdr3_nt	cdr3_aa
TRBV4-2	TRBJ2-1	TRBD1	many	TGTGCCAGCAGCCATCAGGGGGATTTTATGGATGAGCAGTTCTTC	CASSHQGDFMDEQFF
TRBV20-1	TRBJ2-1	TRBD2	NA	TGCAGTGCTGGGACTAGCGGGGGTTACAATGAGCAGTTCTTC	CSAGTSGGYNEQFF
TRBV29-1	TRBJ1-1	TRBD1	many	TGCAGCGTTGGAGGGACAGGGAGGAACACTGAAGCTTTCTTT	CSVGGTGRNTEAFF
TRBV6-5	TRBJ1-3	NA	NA	TGTGCCAGCAGCCTACTGGGGGTTCCGACCCCCTCTGGAAACACCATATATTTT	CASSLLGVPTPSGNTIYF
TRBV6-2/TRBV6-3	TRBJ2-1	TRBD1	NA	TGTGCCAGCAGTTACTTGGACAGGGGGTCCTACAATGAGCAGTTCTTC	CASSYLDRGSYNEQFF
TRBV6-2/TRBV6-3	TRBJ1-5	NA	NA	TGTGCCAGCAGTTACACGGGACAAAAATATAGCAATCAGCCCCAGCATTTT	CASSYTGQKYSNQPQHF
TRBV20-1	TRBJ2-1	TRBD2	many	TGCAGTGCTAGAGACCCGGGACTAGCGGGGGATGAGCAGTTCTTC	CSARDPGLAGDEQFF
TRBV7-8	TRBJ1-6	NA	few	TGTGCCAGCAGCTTAGACCCAGCTAATTCACCCCTCCACTTT	CASSLDPANSPLHF
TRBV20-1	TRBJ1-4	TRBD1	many	TGCAGTGCTAAACGGCCGGGACAGATTTTTGAAAAACTGTTTTTT	CSAKRPGQIFEKLFF
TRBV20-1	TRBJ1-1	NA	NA	TGCAGTGCTAGGGCTCAGACAGGAGGGGCTGAAGCTTTCTTT	CSARAQTGGAEAFF
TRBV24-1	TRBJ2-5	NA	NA	TGTGCCACCAGTGATCCAACTGGAGGGACCCAAGAGACCCAGTACTTC	CATSDPTGGTQETQYF
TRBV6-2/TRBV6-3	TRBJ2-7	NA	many	TGTGCCAGCAGGAGGAGGGCTTTCACCTACGAGCAGTACTTC	CASRRRAFTYEQYF
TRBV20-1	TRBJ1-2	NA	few	TGCAGTGCTACCCTAGGGATCTATGGCTACACCTTC	CSATLGIYGYTF
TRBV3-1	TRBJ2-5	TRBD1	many	TGTGCCAGCAGCCAGGGAGACAGGGGGGAAGAGACCCAGTACTTC	CASSQGDRGEETQYF
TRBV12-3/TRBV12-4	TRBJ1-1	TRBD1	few	TGTGCCAGCAGTTTAAAAGACAGGGCCACTGAAGCTTTCTTT	CASSLKDRATEAFF
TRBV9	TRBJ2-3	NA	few	TGTGCCAGCAGCGTAGCAGGGTGGGATGATACGCAGTATTTT	CASSVAGWDDTQYF
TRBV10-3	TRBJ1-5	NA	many	TGTGCCATCAGTGACAGGGGTAGCGGGTATAGCAATCAGCCCCAGCATTTT	CAISDRGSGYSNQPQHF
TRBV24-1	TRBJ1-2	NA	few	TGTGCCACCAGTGATGGGGGCAGGAACTATGGCTACACCTTC	CATSDGGRNYGYTF
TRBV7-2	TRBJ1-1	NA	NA	TGTGCCAGCAGCCTATGGGGACCTACAGGGACGAACACTGAAGCTTTCTTT	CASSLWGPTGTNTEAFF
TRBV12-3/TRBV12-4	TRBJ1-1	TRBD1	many	TGTGCCAGCAGTGGGATGTACAGGGGGCCGGGGCAAGCTTTCTTT	CASSGMYRGPGQAFF
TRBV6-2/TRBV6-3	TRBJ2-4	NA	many	TGTGCCAACCCGAAGAAGGGTGCCATTCAGTACTTC	CANPKKGAIQYF
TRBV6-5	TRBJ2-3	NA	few	TGTGCCAGCAGCCCCCGCCGAATGGATACGCAGTATTTT	CASSPRRMDTQYF
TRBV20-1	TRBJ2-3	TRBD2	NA	TGCAGTGCTACGCCCACGGGCGGGAGGGCAGATACGCAGTATTTT	CSATPTGGRADTQYF
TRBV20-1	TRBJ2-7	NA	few	TGCAGTGCTCCACGACGGGGGGCGCTGGGGATTTCACCCTACGAGCAGTACTTC	CSAPRRGALGISPYEQYF
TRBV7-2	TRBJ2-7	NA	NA	TGTGCCAGCAGCTTAGCGCGGGTGGGCCTCTCCTACGAGCAGTACTTC	CASSLARVGLSYEQYF
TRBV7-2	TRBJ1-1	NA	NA	TGTGCCAGCAGCGCCCAGGGTTTCTCTGAAGCTTTCTTT	CASSAQGFSEAFF
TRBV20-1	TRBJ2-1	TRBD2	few	TGCAGTGCTAGTGGTCCTCCGGTACGGAGCGGGAGAGGAAATGAGCAGTTCTTC	CSASGPPVRSGRGNEQFF
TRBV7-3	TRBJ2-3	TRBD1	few	TGTGCCAGCAGCGCCGACAGGGGGGGGTTGACAGATACGCAGTATTTT	CASSADRGGLTDTQYF
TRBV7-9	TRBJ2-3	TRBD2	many	TGTGCCAGCAGCTTAGCGGGACTAGGCACAGATACGCAGTATTTT	CASSLAGLGTDTQYF